The 30 T cell receptor beta chains in this list originate from one sample, sequenced in a study of blood T cell repertoires in COVID-19. Sequenced by immunoSEQ multiplex PCR; TCRdb stores in-frame clones only, minus some. The sample includes hundreds of thousands of clones, roughly four fifths seen only once; the top ten take around 11%. The material sequenced was peripheral blood. All receptors come from a woman aged 55-69 years with active or convalescent COVID-19.

This clone was observed a single time. The chain has TRBV6-4 and TRBJ2-3, with 10 bases lining up with TRBD2. V shed 8 bases, J shed 1 base, and the junction held 18 bases outside the gene matches. The CDR3 runs 19 residues. Germline CDR1 MRHNA, CDR2 SNTAGT. CDR3 nucleotide sequence: TGTGCCAGCCCTGACGTTGGGACCCTAGCGGGGGACGGCACAGATACGCAGTATTTT. The encoded protein is CASPDVGTLAGDGTDTQYF.

V and J are TRBV2 and TRBJ1-6; 9 nucleotides agree with TRBD1. Trimming took 9 bases from V and 13 from J; bases not matched to a gene: 16. The CDR3 runs 15 residues. The germline CDR1 and CDR2 sequences are SNHLY and FYNNEI. CDR3 DNA sequence: TGTGCCAGTTACTCCGGGACAGGGCGTAGTACGCCCCTCCACTTT. The encoded protein is CASYSGTGRSTPLHF.

The gene calls are TRBV19 and TRBJ1-5; a weak D match, TRBD1 (5 bases). Germline values: CDR1 LNHDA, CDR2 SQIVND (reference sequence). Deletions cut 5 bases from V and 4 bases from J, with 9 bases between. The CDR3 is 13 amino acids. This chain's CDR3 is CASSFDRNQPQHF. CDR3 nucleotide sequence: TGTGCCAGTAGTTTCGACAGAAATCAGCCCCAGCATTTT.

About this clone itself: The same CDR3 arises from other DNA sequences in this sample as well. The rearrangement joins TRBV30 to TRBJ1-5; the match to TRBD1 covers 7 bases. V was pared by 2 bases and J by 4 bases, with 2 bases of the junction left unmatched. Germline assignment: CDR1 GTSNPN and CDR2 SVGIG (reference sequence). CDR3 length: 13 residues. The CDR3 is CAWSSGGNQPQHF. CDR3 DNA: TGTGCCTGGAGTTCAGGGGGGAATCAGCCCCAGCATTTT.

This clone showed up just a few times. DNA for the CDR3: TGTGCCAGCAGTCGGACAGGGGGCTCAAACTATGGCTACACCTTC. Translating it yields CASSRTGGSNYGYTF. The chain has TRBV6-4 and TRBJ1-2; 11 bases are shared with TRBD1. The CDR3 has 15 residues. Germline V lookup: CDR1 MRHNA, CDR2 SNTAGT. The junction had 4 bases not matched to a gene; V was cut back by 5 bases and J by 2 bases.

The rearrangement links TRBV4-1 to TRBJ1-1; possibly TRBD1 for D (5 bases). Germline CDR1 is MGHRA and CDR2 is YSYEKL. V was shortened by 10 bases and J by 7 bases, with 19 bases between the two germline ends. The CDR3 contains 13 residues. The chain's CDR3 is CATKGVGSGEAFF. CDR3 bases: TGCGCCACCAAAGGGGTTGGAAGTGGTGAAGCTTTCTTT.

V is TRBV19 and J is TRBJ1-2; D is unclear. The germline V gene encodes CDR1 LNHDA and CDR2 SQIVND (reference sequence). Between the trimmed V and J ends, which lost 3 bases and 4 bases, there was a span of 15 bases. The CDR3 has 15 residues. The CDR3 here is CASSMFAESGYGYTF. CDR3 bases: TGTGCCAGTAGTATGTTTGCCGAATCGGGCTATGGCTACACCTTC.

The V gene is TRBV2, the J gene TRBJ1-6; perhaps TRBD1 as D (6 bases). CDR3 size: 15 residues. Trimming left V 6 bases short and J 8 bases short, with 17 bases between. The germline gives CDR1 SNHLY, CDR2 FYNNEI. The DNA of the CDR3 is TGTGCCAGCAGGGAACAGGGTTACACGGATTCACCCCTCCACTTT. Translated: CASREQGYTDSPLHF.

V is TRBV18 and J is TRBJ2-3; 8 bases fit TRBD2. The CDR3 length is 17 residues. From germline, CDR1 is KGHSH and CDR2 LQKENI. Losses at the gene ends were 4 bases for V and 0 bases for J; bases not matched to a gene: 9. CDR3 sequence: CASSLLGSGGSTDTQYF. Here the CDR3 DNA reads TGTGCCAGCTCACTACTGGGGAGCGGGGGTAGCACAGATACGCAGTATTTT. Using reference TRBV18 and TRBJ2-3 for the parts outside the CDR3, the full variable domain is NAGVMQNPRHLVRRRGQEARLRCSPMKGHSHVYWYRQLPEEGLKFMVYLQKENIIDESGMPKERFSAEFPKEGPSILRIQQVVRGDSAAYFCASSLLGSGGSTDTQYFGPGTRLTVL.

The J gene is TRBJ1-3, the V gene TRBV3-1 (or the pseudogene TRBV3-2); 7 positions agree with TRBD1. CDR1 is LGHDT and CDR2 is YNNKEL in the germline V gene (reference sequence). Germline trimming cut 1 base from V and 0 bases from J; bases unmatched to any gene: 21. The CDR3 contains 22 residues. The chain's CDR3 is CASSQGSLPGQTLPSSGNTIYF. The DNA of the CDR3 is TGTGCCAGCAGCCAAGGGTCCCTTCCGGGACAGACGTTGCCTAGCTCTGGAAACACCATATATTTT.

J is TRBJ2-7 and V is TRBV6-1; 7 bases are shared with TRBD1. Germline V gene lookup returns CDR1 MNHNS and CDR2 SASEGT. J gave up 5 bases and V 2 bases, and 0 bases lay outside the gene matches. The length of the CDR3 is 12 residues. CDR3 DNA sequence: TGTGCCAGCAGTGAACAGGGGGACGAGCAGTACTTC. It encodes CASSEQGDEQYF.

The chain recombines TRBV29-1 with TRBJ1-1; tentatively, D is TRBD1 (5 bases). The CDR3 is 13 residues long. V was shortened by 4 bases and J by 1 base, with 10 bases between the two germline ends. Germline V gene lookup returns CDR1 SQVTM and CDR2 ANQGSEA. Here the CDR3 reads CSVVTTGNTEAFF. The CDR3 region has the DNA TGCAGCGTTGTAACTACAGGGAACACTGAAGCTTTCTTT.

The chain joins TRBV2 to TRBJ1-5; possible D gene TRBD1, 6 bases. V was trimmed by 6 bases and J by 7 bases, leaving 16 bases between them. Germline-derived CDR1 and CDR2 are SNHLY and FYNNEI. The CDR3 runs to 14 residues. DNA for the CDR3: TGTGCCAGCAGCGAATTAGGGGGTGGCCAGCCCCAGCATTTT. Translating gives CASSELGGGQPQHF.

The chain joins TRBV9 to TRBJ1-3; tentatively, D is TRBD1 (6 bases). This CDR3 has 15 amino acids. CDR1 SGDLS and CDR2 YYNGEE come from the germline V gene. V was trimmed by 3 bases and J by 2 bases, leaving 12 bases between them. The CDR3 DNA reads TGTGCCAGCAGCGCTTCCACAGGGACTGGAAACACCATATATTTT. Protein: CASSASTGTGNTIYF.

The J gene is TRBJ1-3, the V gene TRBV11-2; no firm D call. CDR1 is SGHAT, CDR2 FQNNGV, per germline. The CDR3 covers 14 residues. The V gene lost 6 bases and the J gene lost 1 base, with 10 bases spanning the gap. The CDR3, as DNA: TGTGCCAGCAGTATCGGGTGGTCTGGAAACACCATATATTTT. Translating gives CASSIGWSGNTIYF.

V gene TRBV5-6 combines with J gene TRBJ2-7; the match to TRBD2 covers 8 bases. The V gene's germline CDR1 is SGHDT and CDR2 YYEEEE. V shed 4 bases and J 3 bases; nucleotides not matched to a gene: 12. This CDR3 region has 16 residues. The CDR3 loop is CASSPGGARSRYEQYF. CDR3 nucleotide sequence: TGTGCCAGCAGCCCGGGGGGGGCCCGCTCTCGCTACGAGCAGTACTTC.

The chain employs TRBV7-2 and TRBJ1-2; perhaps TRBD1 as D (5 bases). Per germline, CDR1 SGHTA and CDR2 FQGNSA. The CDR3 spans 13 residues. V lost 5 bases and J lost 3, with 10 bases in between. The CDR3 spells CASSPREHYGYTF. The DNA of the CDR3 is TGTGCCAGCAGCCCCAGGGAACACTATGGCTACACCTTC.

This chain joins TRBV5-6 and TRBJ2-5; D not resolved. Trimming took 2 bases from V and 2 from J, leaving 7 bases between them. The length of the CDR3 is 13 residues. CDR1 is SGHDT and CDR2 is YYEEEE in the germline V gene. The CDR3 DNA reads TGTGCCAGCAGCTTCTACGAACAAGAGACCCAGTACTTC. It is translated as CASSFYEQETQYF. The full variable domain, in which reference TRBV5-6 and TRBJ2-5 provide the parts outside the CDR3, is DAGVTQSPTHLIKTRGQQVTLRCSPKSGHDTVSWYQQALGQGPQFIFQYYEEEERQRGNFPDRFSGHQFPNYSSELNVNALLLGDSALYLCASSFYEQETQYFGPGTRLLVL.

This clone came up a few times. V gene TRBV24-1 combines with J gene TRBJ1-1, with 11 bases identical to TRBD1. CDR1 and CDR2 from the germline V gene are KGHDR and SFDVKD. CDR3 length equals 19 residues. Trimming cost V 5 bases and J 0 bases; bases outside gene matches: 13. DNA of the CDR3: TGTGCCACCAGTGTCCTCGGACAGGGGGCGAATTTTATGAACACTGAAGCTTTCTTT. Its translation is CATSVLGQGANFMNTEAFF.

V is TRBV19 and J is TRBJ2-1; D is perhaps TRBD1 (6 bases). The V and J ends lost 3 bases and 2 bases respectively, with 8 bases between them. CDR1 is LNHDA, CDR2 SQIVND, per germline (reference sequence). The CDR3 consists of 14 residues. CDR3 sequence: CASSIRGTYNEQFF. The CDR3 DNA is TGTGCCAGTAGTATCAGGGGTACCTACAATGAGCAGTTCTTC.

This clone showed up many times. The chain carries TRBV2 and TRBJ1-5; TRBD1 is a possible D gene (5 bases). This CDR3 comprises 14 residues. Between the trimmed V and J ends, which lost 5 bases and 0 bases, there was a span of 8 bases. Germline CDR1 reads SNHLY; CDR2 reads FYNNEI. CDR3 DNA sequence: TGTGCCAGCAGTCGGGGGGATAGCAATCAGCCCCAGCATTTT. Translating it yields CASSRGDSNQPQHF.

The J gene is TRBJ2-3, the V gene TRBV5-1; TRBD2 matches at 13 bases. The CDR3 consists of 17 residues. V gave up 0 bases and J gave up 2 bases; unmatched junction bases: 3. Germline loops: CDR1 SGHRS, CDR2 YFSETQ. The CDR3 reads CASSLAGTSGATDTQYF. Here the CDR3 DNA reads TGCGCCAGCAGCTTGGCCGGGACTAGCGGGGCCACAGATACGCAGTATTTT. Drawing the rest from reference TRBV5-1 and TRBJ2-3, the complete variable domain is KAGVTQTPRYLIKTRGQQVTLSCSPISGHRSVSWYQQTPGQGLQFLFEYFSETQRNKGNFPGRFSGRQFSNSRSEMNVSTLELGDSALYLCASSLAGTSGATDTQYFGPGTRLTVL.

This clone was counted once. The chain recombines TRBV4-1 with TRBJ1-4; D is possibly TRBD1 (6 bases). This CDR3 is 16 amino acids long. Germline V lookup: CDR1 MGHRA, CDR2 YSYEKL. The germline V and J ends were trimmed by 2 bases and 0 bases, with 10 bases remaining between them. This CDR3 is CASSQRTVTTNEKLFF. The CDR3 region has the DNA TGCGCCAGCAGCCAAAGGACAGTCACAACTAATGAAAAACTGTTTTTT.

The chain employs TRBV18 and TRBJ1-3; 7 bases agree with TRBD1. The germline V gene has CDR1 KGHSH and CDR2 LQKENI. CDR3 length: 17 amino acids. After removal of 2 bases from V and 0 bases from J, the junction contained 7 bases not matched to a gene. The CDR3 DNA sequence: TGTGCCAGCTCACCAATACTGGGACAGAGCTCTGGAAACACCATATATTTT. Its protein product is CASSPILGQSSGNTIYF.

This clone appeared a few times. The gene calls are TRBV5-1 and TRBJ1-2, with D tentatively TRBD1 (5 bases). Germline V gene lookup returns CDR1 SGHRS and CDR2 YFSETQ. Trimming cost V 0 bases and J 3 bases, with 12 bases left between them. The CDR3 spans 15 residues. CDR3 bases: TGCGCCAGCAGCTTGGGGCAGGGCACTTACTATGGCTACACCTTC. This gives the protein CASSLGQGTYYGYTF. Full variable domain (missing parts from reference TRBV5-1 and TRBJ1-2): KAGVTQTPRYLIKTRGQQVTLSCSPISGHRSVSWYQQTPGQGLQFLFEYFSETQRNKGNFPGRFSGRQFSNSRSEMNVSTLELGDSALYLCASSLGQGTYYGYTFGSGTRLTVV.

For the CDR3, the DNA is TGTGCCAGTAGCGACAGGGTTATTAACTATGGCTACACCTTC. Its translation: CASSDRVINYGYTF. The rearrangement joins TRBV19 to TRBJ1-2; 7 bases align to TRBD1. Germline V lookup: CDR1 LNHDA, CDR2 SQIVND (reference sequence). The V segment lost 6 bases and the J segment 1 base; nucleotides outside the gene matches: 5. The CDR3 consists of 14 residues.

This chain links TRBV7-6 with TRBJ2-3, with a possible D match to TRBD1 (6 bases). V lost 2 bases and J 2 bases, leaving 11 bases between the germline ends. Germline lookup yields CDR1 SGHVS and CDR2 FNYEAQ. This CDR3 region has 15 residues. DNA of the CDR3: TGTGCCAGCAGCTTAAGGGGGACAACCACAGATACGCAGTATTTT. Encoded protein: CASSLRGTTTDTQYF.

This clone was seen only a few times. This CDR3 reads CASRTSGGPRVADTQYF. CDR3 DNA: TGTGCCAGCAGAACTAGCGGGGGGCCTCGGGTCGCAGATACGCAGTATTTT. This chain uses TRBV2 with TRBJ2-3; 12 bases are shared with TRBD2. This CDR3 has 17 residues. After removal of 6 bases from V and 4 bases from J, the junction contained 11 bases not matched to a gene. The germline V gene has CDR1 SNHLY and CDR2 FYNNEI.

The rearrangement links TRBV28 to TRBJ1-1, with 10 bases matching TRBD1. J gave up 6 bases and V 2 bases, and 3 bases lay outside the gene matches. This CDR3 is 14 amino acids long. The germline CDR1 and CDR2 sequences are MDHEN and SYDVKM. The CDR3 loop is CASSLAGQGPEAFF. CDR3 nucleotide sequence: TGTGCCAGCAGTTTAGCGGGACAGGGGCCTGAAGCTTTCTTT.

This rearrangement joins TRBV3-1 (or the pseudogene TRBV3-2) to TRBJ2-2; 9 bases line up with TRBD1. This CDR3 contains 16 residues. Unmatched junction bases numbered 10, after V lost 4 bases and J lost 7 bases. Germline assignment: CDR1 LGHDT and CDR2 YNNKEL (reference sequence). The CDR3 sequence: CASSLRGTGFVGELFF. The CDR3 DNA reads as TGTGCCAGCAGCCTTCGGGGGACAGGGTTCGTCGGGGAGCTGTTTTTT.